This T cell receptor (beta chain) was profiled in a study of blood T cells in healthy people across ages. This clonotype appeared a single time. Given a much more abundant clone one base away, this may be a read error. The authors ran a second PCR of roughly 6 to 12 cycles using a sample-barcoded 5' primer and a J-beta primer mix. MiXCR was run by TCRdb on the 5' RACE reads, yielding one entry per CDR3 protein. The repertoire includes around 870,000 distinct CDR3 sequences, more than 25% of them detected once, and around 15% sits in the top ten. The receptor comes from a woman of 80 years or more in good health. The sample comprised blood.

CDR3 sequence: CASSVGHQETQFF. CDR3 coding DNA: TGTGCCAGCAGTGTTGGACACCAAGAGACCCAGTTCTTC. This chain joins TRBV2 and TRBJ2-5; D is possibly TRBD1 (5 bases). The J call may be mistaken, given a closer DNA end match to TRBJ2-1. This CDR3 is 13 amino acids long. Germline V gives CDR1 SNHLY, CDR2 FYNNEI.